The rows below give T cell receptor beta chains drawn from one sample of a study of early T cells in non-severe SARS-CoV-2 infection. TCRdb called the 5' RACE reads again in MiXCR, with one record for every CDR3 protein. This sample has around 71,000 distinct CDR3 sequences, with more than 12% found just once. The sample consisted of whole blood, taken at baseline. The receptors come from an adult who was a healthcare worker with PCR-confirmed SARS-CoV-2 infection or an uninfected control (not recorded which). Both conserved end residues are part of each CDR3. D genes are given only for firm matches. Part of the rows lack a size; the others show once, few, many or a class for expanded clones.

TRBV5-1	NA	NA	TRBJ1-2	TGCGCCAGCAGCCCCTCAACGACCGGGGAATATGGCTACACCTTC	CASSPSTTGEYGYTF
TRBV24-1	TRBD2	NA	TRBJ2-7	TGTGCCACCAGTGATTCCCAGGGTAGCGGGGACGAGCAGTACTTC	CATSDSQGSGDEQYF
TRBV11-3	TRBD2	NA	TRBJ2-1	TGTGCCAGCAGCTTAGATGGGAGGACTAGCGGGAGCAATGAGCAGTTCTTC	CASSLDGRTSGSNEQFF
TRBV2	TRBD1	NA	TRBJ2-7	TGTGCCAGCGCCCGAGAGACAGGGGGCCCCTACGAGCAGTACTTC	CASARETGGPYEQYF
TRBV7-8	NA	NA	TRBJ2-5	TGTGCCAGCAGCTTTTACCAGGGGCAAGAGACCCAGTACTTC	CASSFYQGQETQYF
TRBV7-8	NA	many	TRBJ2-7	TGTGCCAGCAGCTCACCCCGAGGGCCTGGTGAGCAGTACTTC	CASSSPRGPGEQYF
TRBV2	NA	NA	TRBJ2-7	TGTGCCAGCGGAAAGGGCCCCGTGTACGAGCAGTACTTC	CASGKGPVYEQYF
TRBV29-1	NA	medium-sized	TRBJ2-1	TGCAGCGTTGACTTCTTAGCCAATGAGCAGTTCTTC	CSVDFLANEQFF
TRBV30	TRBD1	few	TRBJ2-7	TGTGCCTGGAGCGAGGACAGGGCCCTAGGGCAGTACTTC	CAWSEDRALGQYF
TRBV14	NA	NA	TRBJ2-7	TGTGCCAGCAGCCAGGGAAGTTTCTACGAGCAGTACTTC	CASSQGSFYEQYF
TRBV12-3/TRBV12-4	TRBD2	NA	TRBJ2-3	TGTGCCAGCAGTTCATTAGCGGGAGTGAGAGATACGCAGTATTTT	CASSSLAGVRDTQYF
TRBV18	TRBD1	NA	TRBJ2-6	TGTGCCAGCTCCCAGGGGGCGCCCTCTGGGGCCAACGTCCTGACTTTC	CASSQGAPSGANVLTF
TRBV12-5	TRBD1	many	TRBJ1-1	TGTGCTAGTGCTCCCCCGGCAGGGGGGAACACTGAAGCTTTCTTT	CASAPPAGGNTEAFF
TRBV27	NA	few	TRBJ2-1	TGTGCCAGCAGTTTGGACTTACTAGCTCGAAACAATGAGCAGTTCTTC	CASSLDLLARNNEQFF
TRBV6-2/TRBV6-3	NA	NA	TRBJ1-2	TGTGCCAGCAGTCGGGGGCAGGCCTCCTATGGCTACACCTTC	CASSRGQASYGYTF
TRBV5-1	NA	few	TRBJ2-2	TGCGCCAGCAGCTTGGAGGGCGGACAGTTAGCCGGGGAGCTGTTTTTT	CASSLEGGQLAGELFF
TRBV28	NA	many	TRBJ1-1	TGTGCCAGCCGTCGAGAAAGGACTGAAGCTTTCTTT	CASRRERTEAFF
TRBV7-9	TRBD2	many	TRBJ2-3	TGTGCCAGCAGCCTCGTGACTAGCGGGAGGGATACGCAGTATTTT	CASSLVTSGRDTQYF
TRBV6-5	NA	many	TRBJ1-2	TGTGCCAGCAGTTACTCAGGGGGGTCCTATGGCTACACCTTC	CASSYSGGSYGYTF
TRBV28	NA	NA	TRBJ2-7	TGTGCCAGCAGTTGGAACGGGGTCTTAGAGCAGTACTTC	CASSWNGVLEQYF
TRBV12-3/TRBV12-4	NA	many	TRBJ1-4	TGTGCCAGCCACTTGGTAGGGTCTTCTTTGGCAACTAATGAAAAACTGTTTTTT	CASHLVGSSLATNEKLFF
TRBV20-1	NA	many	TRBJ2-1	TGCAGTGCCCCCCGGTACCCCCAATTCCCCTACAATGAGCAGTTCTTC	CSAPRYPQFPYNEQFF
TRBV2	NA	few	TRBJ2-2	TGTGCCAGCAGTAAATCGTATGAAACCGGGGAGCTGTTTTTT	CASSKSYETGELFF
TRBV10-1	NA	few	TRBJ2-5	TGCGCCAGCGCCCTCTCACAAGAGACCCAGTACTTC	CASALSQETQYF
TRBV10-3	NA	many	TRBJ2-3	TGTGCCATCTCTCAGGGTTCAGATACGCAGTATTTT	CAISQGSDTQYF
TRBV7-6	NA	few	TRBJ1-2	TGTGCCAGCAGCTTACAGGGAGGTGACGGCTACACCTTC	CASSLQGGDGYTF
TRBV3-1	TRBD2	few	TRBJ2-1	TGTGCCAGCAGCCAAAGGGCTAGCGGTAGGAATGAGCAGTTCTTC	CASSQRASGRNEQFF
TRBV20-1	TRBD2	many	TRBJ2-3	TGCAGTGCCCCAGACCGCGGCGCGGGAGGAGGCACAGATACGCAGTATTTT	CSAPDRGAGGGTDTQYF
TRBV19	NA	NA	TRBJ1-4	TGTGCCAGTAGTATAGCGGTAATATCTAATGAAAAACTGTTTTTT	CASSIAVISNEKLFF